This T cell receptor (beta chain) was retrieved from a study of cytomegalovirus exposure and HLA in healthy donors. General study points: Overall, around 160 TCR beta chains were annotated as cytomegalovirus-associated. In vitro, three CMV-associated chains proved specific for CMV antigens.

About this clone itself: Its antigen is currently unknown.

Germline V CDR1 and CDR2: SGHTA, FQGTGA. This CDR3 has 13 residues. Germline trimming cut 3 bases from V and 4 bases from J; bases unmatched to any gene: 1. PCR primers comprised 60 Vbeta and 13 Jbeta primers. Clones were sequenced by immunoSEQ multiplex PCR, and TCRdb holds only the in-frame ones, with some missing. The table lists 200,000 or so clones, more than 75% of them singletons. The receptor's source is a human donor in good health. The chain is built from TRBV7-3 and TRBJ2-5, with 8 bases identical to TRBD1. Sequencing was done on a sample of PBMCs. For the CDR3, the DNA is TGTGCCAGCAGCTTCGGGACAGGAGAGACCCAGTACTTC. Amino acids: CASSFGTGETQYF.